This TCR beta chain was captured by sequencing in a study of blood T cell repertoires in COVID-19. Whole-study context: Whether acute or convalescent, the COVID-19 samples came from the United States, Italy and Spain.

Germline V gives CDR1 GTSNPN, CDR2 SVGIG (reference sequence). The CDR3 sequence is 15 residues long. With 3 bases removed from V and 1 base from J, the gap between germline ends came to 15 bases. This clone was detected once. The repertoire was sequenced with immunoSEQ multiplex PCR; TCRdb's copy has only in-frame clones and lacks some. The sample has approximately 140,000 clones, less than 90% seen once. Sequencing was done on a sample of peripheral blood. The chain joins TRBV30 to TRBJ1-2, with D maybe TRBD1 (5 bases). This clonotype was obtained from a human donor in a cohort sampled during active COVID-19. The DNA of the CDR3 is TGTGCCTGGAGGGTGGGACGGCGGGATAACTATGGCTACACCTTC. This gives the protein CAWRVGRRDNYGYTF.